Reported below is one TCR beta chain. As yet, its antigen is unknown. The CDR3 is 17 residues long. Germline CDR1 reads MGHDK; CDR2 reads SYGVNS. The trim removed 0 bases at V and 5 bases at J, leaving 12 bases unmatched. The sample originates from a study of CD8 T cells in Susac syndrome. With random hexamers, roughly 0.45 to 1 ug RNA was reverse transcribed. Amplification of TCR beta CDR3 was carried out by immunoSEQ multiplex PCR, which covered 54 Vbeta and 13 Jbeta segments. Each CDR3 protein is one row after TCRdb ran MiXCR on the immunoSEQ multiplex PCR reads. Found here are 45,000 or so distinct CDR3 sequences, roughly 93% of them singletons; the top ten hold 0.45% to 0.65%. Sequencing of TCR beta covered CD8+ and CD4+ T cells obtained from blood. Negative isolation yielded the CD8+ and CD4+ T cells, while FACS enriched the TEMRA cells. The study's findings and limits: The study conceded that relatively few individuals underwent its TCR sequencing and HLA analysis.

The source of this sequence is a human donor in good health. The chain uses TRBV25-1 and TRBJ1-1; 7 bases fit TRBD1. Sample: CD8+ T cells from PBMCs. The CDR3 coding sequence is TGTGCCAGCAGTGAATATGGGGCCAGGGGGAGAGAGACTGAAGCTTTCTTT. This codes for CASSEYGARGRETEAFF.